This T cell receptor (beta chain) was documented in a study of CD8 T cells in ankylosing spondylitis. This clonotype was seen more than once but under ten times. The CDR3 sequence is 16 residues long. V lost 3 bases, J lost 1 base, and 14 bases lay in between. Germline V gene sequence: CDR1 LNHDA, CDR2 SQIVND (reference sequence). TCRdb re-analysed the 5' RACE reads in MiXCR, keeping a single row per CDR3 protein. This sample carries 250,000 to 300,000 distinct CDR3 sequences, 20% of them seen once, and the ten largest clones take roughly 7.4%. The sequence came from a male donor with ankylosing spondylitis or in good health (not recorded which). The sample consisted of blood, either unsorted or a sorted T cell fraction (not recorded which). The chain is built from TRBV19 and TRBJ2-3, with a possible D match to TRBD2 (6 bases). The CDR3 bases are TGTGCCAGTAGTATGTTAGGAGGGACCCGCACAGATACGCAGTATTTT. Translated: CASSMLGGTRTDTQYF.